This T cell receptor (beta chain) is drawn from a study of vaccination effects on CD4 cells after COVID-19. Study details: Samples were given by two convalescent patients 16 days and one week before vaccination.

The assay was immunoSEQ multiplex PCR, and TCRdb's table has in-frame clones only and misses some. Of more than 35,000 clones in the sample, approximately 81% were seen once. This clone was observed a handful of times. Its antigen remains unidentified. The CDR3 sequence is 14 residues long. Looked up from germline, CDR1 is SGHRS and CDR2 is YFSETQ. V lost 5 bases and J 5 bases, leaving 16 bases between the germline ends. Antigen-specific CD4+ T cells expanded by the ViraFEST assay with viral peptide pools were then sequenced. The culture ran for around ten days before CD4+ T cells were isolated. Sometime from March through December 2020, the person acquired a SARS-CoV-2 infection that PCR confirmed.

This clonotype originated in a human donor who had a prior SARS-CoV-2 infection. The sequencing used CD4+ T cells from PBMCs cultured with a peptide pool, collected before COVID-19 vaccination. The chain carries TRBV5-1 and TRBJ1-1; possibly TRBD1 for D (5 bases). The CDR3 sequence is CASRVLGAGTEAFF. Written as DNA, the CDR3 is TGCGCCAGCAGGGTGTTAGGGGCAGGGACTGAAGCTTTCTTT.